These 9 T cell receptor beta chains came from one sample sequenced in a study of cytomegalovirus exposure and HLA in healthy donors. PCR amplification relied on 60 Vbeta primers (plus 13 Jbeta primers). TCRdb keeps only in-frame clones here, not all; method: immunoSEQ multiplex PCR. The table lists about 190,000 clones, approximately 82% of them singletons, with around 1.9% in the top ten. The sequenced sample consisted of PBMCs. The receptors were gathered from a woman aged 18-29 years in good health and CMV-seropositive.

The rearrangement links TRBV6-1 to TRBJ2-1; 11 nucleotides align to TRBD2. The CDR3 loop spans 16 amino acids. Germline values: CDR1 MNHNS, CDR2 SASEGT. Germline trimming cut 2 bases from V and 8 bases from J; bases unmatched to any gene: 8. The CDR3 bases are TGTGCCAGCAGTGAAACTAGCGGGGGCAGAGGGGATGAGCAGTTCTTC. Its translation is CASSETSGGRGDEQFF.

This clone was seen once. The rearrangement joins TRBV7-9 to TRBJ2-3; possibly TRBD2 for D (5 bases). The CDR3 spans 13 residues. CDR1 is SEHNR and CDR2 is FQNEAQ in the germline V gene (reference sequence). Trimming pared 3 bases from V and 6 bases from J, leaving 10 bases between. The CDR3 DNA sequence: TGTGCCAGCAGCTTTCCCTCGGGGGATACGCAGTATTTT. Protein product: CASSFPSGDTQYF.

This clone was detected only a few times. The chain combines TRBV23-1 with TRBJ2-7; TRBD1 matches 10 bases. TRBV23-1 is assigned to the ORF class and has an uncertain function. The CDR3 is made up of 21 amino acids. V lost 2 bases, J lost 0 bases, and 19 bases stayed unmatched. CDR3 loop: CASSQPPTGTGVLSPSYEQYF. CDR3 DNA sequence: TGCGCCAGCAGTCAACCGCCGACCGGGACAGGGGTACTTTCGCCCTCCTACGAGCAGTACTTC.

This chain joins TRBV18 and TRBJ1-5; D unresolved. Looked up from germline, CDR1 is KGHSH and CDR2 is LQKENI. V lost 0 bases and J lost 6, with 6 bases in between. There are 13 residues in the CDR3. The CDR3 coding sequence is TGTGCCAGCTCACCACCGGAGGCTCAGCCCCAGCATTTT. This gives the protein CASSPPEAQPQHF.

The chain joins TRBV28 to TRBJ1-1, with 7 bases matching TRBD1. The CDR3 loop spans 15 amino acids. V trimming: 5 bases; J trimming: 4 bases; junction bases outside the gene matches: 10. The germline gives CDR1 MDHEN, CDR2 SYDVKM. The CDR3 DNA sequence: TGTGCCAGCAGTCCCCCGGGACAGTACTCCACTGAAGCTTTCTTT. Its protein is CASSPPGQYSTEAFF.

The chain employs TRBV9 and TRBJ2-1; 8 nucleotides line up with TRBD2. The germline CDR1 and CDR2 sequences are SGDLS and YYNGEE. The V segment lost 4 bases and the J segment 9 bases; nucleotides outside the gene matches: 15. The CDR3 sequence is 16 residues long. This chain's CDR3 is CASSLGGGLGLFEQFF. The CDR3 region has the DNA TGTGCCAGCAGCCTAGGGGGGGGACTAGGCCTATTTGAGCAGTTCTTC.

A remark on this clone: Mismatch with germline at one junction end may stem from a read error. J is TRBJ2-5 and V is TRBV7-7, with D perhaps matching TRBD2 (5 bases). Germline assignment: CDR1 SSHAT and CDR2 FNYEAQ (reference sequence). The CDR3 runs 14 residues. The CDR3 region has the DNA TGTGCTAGCAGCCCCGGGGTGGTCCGGGAGACCCAGTACTTC. As protein: CASSPGVVRETQYF.

About this clone: Sequence at one end of the junction differs from germline and may be a read error. The J gene is TRBJ1-6, the V gene TRBV28; D is unclear. Germline CDR1 is MDHEN and CDR2 is SYDVKM. The CDR3 contains 14 residues. The CDR3 nucleotides are TGTGCCAGCAGTTTAGCCGGTTATAATTCACCCCCCCACTTT. Translated, it gives CASSLAGYNSPPHF. Using reference TRBV28 and TRBJ1-6 for the parts outside the CDR3, the full variable domain is DVKVTQSSRYLVKRTGEKVFLECVQDMDHENMFWYRQDPGLGLRLIYFSYDVKMKEKGDIPEGYSVSREKKERFSLILESASTNQTSMYLCASSLAGYNSPPHFGNGTRLTVT.

Comment on this clone: The same CDR3 can be traced to other DNA sequences in this sample. The CDR3 loop reads CASSYQTGAEQYV. The CDR3 DNA is TGCGCCAGCAGTTATCAGACAGGTGCCGAGCAGTACGTC. J is TRBJ2-7 and V is TRBV6-5, with D perhaps matching TRBD1 (6 bases). The CDR3 contains 13 residues. The germline V gene has CDR1 MNHEY and CDR2 SVGAGI.